Sequencing of this TCR beta chain was carried out in a study of cytomegalovirus exposure and HLA in healthy donors. The study, taken as a whole, reports: Later findings reportedly placed an Asian-associated ancestry cluster below the roughly 670-donor mean for N-insertions.

Turning to this clone: Antigen: not known.

PCR primers comprised 60 Vbeta and 13 Jbeta primers. Some clones are missing from TCRdb's copy, which holds only in-frame ones; the method was immunoSEQ multiplex PCR. The sample contains about 120,000 clones, roughly 80% of which appear only once. Germline V CDR1 and CDR2: KGHSH, LQKENI. V was cut by 2 bases and J by 0 bases, with 18 bases left in between. There are 18 residues in the CDR3. The origin of this receptor is a female donor in good health and CMV-seronegative. The specimen sequenced was PBMCs. This chain connects TRBV18 to TRBJ2-3; possibly TRBD1 for D (5 bases). DNA for the CDR3: TGTGCCAGCTCACCATCGACGAATCTCAGGGCTAGCACAGATACGCAGTATTTT. Translated: CASSPSTNLRASTDTQYF.